This T cell receptor (beta chain) comes out of a study of cytomegalovirus exposure and HLA in healthy donors. Study details: Inside one of the first data releases sat about 85 million unique TCRs taken from HLA-typed donors. General study points: Accurate HLA-A and HLA-B prediction from TCR beta sequences was reported for most subjects.

The V end lost 2 bases, the J end lost 2 bases, and 7 bases lay between the germline ends. CDR3 size: 13 residues. Per the germline V gene, CDR1 is SGHNT and CDR2 is YYREEE (reference sequence). Comment on this clone: Its specificity is not known.

Primers: 60 Vbeta forward and 13 Jbeta reverse. Produced via immunoSEQ multiplex PCR; TCRdb's table is partial and in-frame only. The sample lists roughly 69,000 clones, 60% to 85% occurring once. This clonotype was obtained from a man between 18 and 35 years old in good health and CMV-seronegative. The chain has TRBV5-4 and TRBJ2-5, with a tentative D call TRBD1 (6 bases). The specimen sequenced was PBMCs. Here the CDR3 reads CASSFQGQETQYF. The CDR3 DNA is TGTGCCAGCAGCTTTCAGGGGCAAGAGACCCAGTACTTC.